A single T cell receptor beta chain is shown here with its context. The V gene end was trimmed by 3 bases and the J gene end by 4 bases; junction bases not matched to a gene: 4. Looked up from germline, CDR1 is MNHEY and CDR2 is SMNVEV (reference sequence). This CDR3 is built from 15 residues. Assay: immunoSEQ multiplex PCR; the TCRdb copy retains only in-frame clones and omits some. The profile shows 200,000 to 250,000 clones, roughly 85% of them singletons. This specimen comes from a study of blood T cell repertoires in COVID-19. Study at large: PBMCs, B-cell-depleted T cells, or T cells were the source of the cDNA or gDNA that made up the material.

The chain uses TRBV27 and TRBJ2-1; 9 bases match TRBD2. Source material: peripheral blood. The source of this sequence is a man aged 18 to 30 with active or convalescent COVID-19. The CDR3 DNA is TGTGCCAGCAGTTTCCAGACTAGCGGTTACAATGAGCAGTTCTTC. Protein product: CASSFQTSGYNEQFF.